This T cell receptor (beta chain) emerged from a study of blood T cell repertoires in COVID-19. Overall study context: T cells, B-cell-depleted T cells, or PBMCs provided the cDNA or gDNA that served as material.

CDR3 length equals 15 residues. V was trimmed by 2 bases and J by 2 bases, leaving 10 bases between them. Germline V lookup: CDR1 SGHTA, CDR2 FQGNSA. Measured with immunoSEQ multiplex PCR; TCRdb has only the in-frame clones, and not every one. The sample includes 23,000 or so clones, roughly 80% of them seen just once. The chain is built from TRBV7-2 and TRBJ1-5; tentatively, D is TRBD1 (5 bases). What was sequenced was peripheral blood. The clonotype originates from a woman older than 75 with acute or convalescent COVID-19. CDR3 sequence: CASSLQGAGNQPQHF. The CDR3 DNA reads TGTGCCAGCAGCTTACAGGGTGCGGGCAATCAGCCCCAGCATTTT.